These 20 T cell receptor beta chains were all obtained from the same sample, sequenced in a study (dated by TCRdb to about 2016). The library relied on RT-PCR. TCRdb shows the sequencer as Illumina MiSeq. TCRdb itself trimmed the public reads at Q25 with fastp, ran MiXCR and retained productive beta chains. Every CDR3 protein is listed once, alongside the most common genes and DNA of its rows. The sample includes hundreds of thousands of distinct CDR3 sequences, with 11% to 15% observed a single time. The ten largest clones take up 3.6% of the sample. The sample was memory CD4+ T cells from blood. Receptor source: a female donor in good health, serving as a healthy control.

This clonotype was observed at least ten times. The gene calls are TRBV9 and TRBJ1-2; 7 positions agree with TRBD1. With 3 bases clipped from V and 3 bases from J, the junction kept 5 bases outside the gene matches. Germline V gene lookup returns CDR1 SGDLS and CDR2 YYNGEE. The CDR3 is 14 amino acids. The CDR3 DNA reads TGTGCCAGCAGCGCCGGGGACAGAGACTATGGCTACACCTTC. Translating it yields CASSAGDRDYGYTF. The whole variable domain, remainder taken from reference TRBV9 and TRBJ1-2, is DSGVTQTPKHLITATGQRVTLRCSPRSGDLSVYWYQQSLDQGLQFLIQYYNGEERAKGNILERFSAQQFPDLHSELNLSSLELGDSALYFCASSAGDRDYGYTFGSGTRLTVV.

The V call is TRBV7-9, the J call TRBJ2-7, with 9 bases that match TRBD1. Trimming at V came to 5 bases and at J to 3 bases, leaving 5 bases not matched to a gene. The CDR3 length is 14 residues. Looked up from germline, CDR1 is SEHNR and CDR2 is FQNEAQ (reference sequence). The DNA for the CDR3 is TGTGCCAGCAGCCTCGGGACAGGGCACTACGAGCAGTACTTC. Translating it yields CASSLGTGHYEQYF.

In its sample, this clonotype was seen many times. The chain carries TRBV6-1 and TRBJ2-7; TRBD1 aligns across 9 bases. The CDR3 is 15 residues long. The V gene's germline CDR1 is MNHNS and CDR2 SASEGT. J was trimmed by 3 bases and V by 5 bases; bases with no gene match: 8. For the CDR3, the DNA is TGTGCCAGCAGTCAGACCCGGACAGGGGACTACGAGCAGTACTTC. Its protein product is CASSQTRTGDYEQYF.

This clonotype was detected a few times. The genes are TRBV28 and TRBJ2-7; D tentatively reads TRBD1 or TRBD2 (5 bases each). V shed 4 bases and J shed 6 bases, with 13 bases lying between them. The CDR3 totals 13 residues. Germline V gene lookup returns CDR1 MDHEN and CDR2 SYDVKM. Here the CDR3 reads CASSSGGMGEQYF. DNA for the CDR3: TGTGCCAGCAGTTCTGGGGGTATGGGCGAGCAGTACTTC.

Here the CDR3 reads CSVERDSYNEQFF. Written as DNA, the CDR3 is TGCAGCGTGGAACGAGACAGTTACAATGAGCAGTTCTTC. The rearrangement uses TRBV29-1 and TRBJ2-1; D might be TRBD1 (5 bases). Trimming removed 6 bases at V and 4 bases at J, with 13 bases between. The CDR3 loop spans 13 amino acids. Per the germline V gene, CDR1 is SQVTM and CDR2 is ANQGSEA.

This clonotype was counted only a few times. Its ends do not fully match the called genes, so a read error is possible. This sequence joins TRBV7-8 and TRBJ2-1; maybe TRBD1 (6 bases). Germline V CDR1 and CDR2: SGHVS, FQNEAQ. This CDR3 is 18 amino acids long. The CDR3 coding sequence is TGTGCCAGCAGCGTAGCAGAGTGGGGGCCAGGGAACTTAAATGAGCAGTTCTTC. Translation: CASSVAEWGPGNLNEQFF.

This clonotype was seen a few times. V is TRBV18 and J is TRBJ1-3; the D gene is possibly TRBD1 (5 bases). The germline V gene encodes CDR1 KGHSH and CDR2 LQKENI. The CDR3 spans 15 residues. V was pared by 2 bases and J by 0 bases, with 8 bases between. The CDR3 loop is CASSPLGTSGNTIYF. The CDR3 nucleotides read TGTGCCAGCTCACCATTGGGGACCTCTGGAAACACCATATATTTT.

This clonotype was found many times. The rearrangement joins TRBV3-1 to TRBJ1-1, with a possible D match to TRBD1 (6 bases). The CDR3 is 14 amino acids. Between the trimmed V and J ends, which lost 0 bases and 6 bases, there was a span of 11 bases. In germline, CDR1 is LGHDT, CDR2 YNNKEL (reference sequence). CDR3 DNA sequence: TGTGCCAGCAGCCAAGACCTGGGGGCGGCTGAAGCTTTCTTT. Translation: CASSQDLGAAEAFF. The whole variable domain, filled in from reference TRBV3-1 and TRBJ1-1, reads DTAVSQTPKYLVTQMGNDKSIKCEQNLGHDTMYWYKQDSKKFLKIMFSYNNKELIINETVPNRFSPKSPDKAHLNLHINSLELGDSAVYFCASSQDLGAAEAFFGQGTRLTVV.

The chain uses TRBV11-3 and TRBJ2-2, with 12 bases aligning to TRBD2. CDR3 length: 15 residues. Losses at the gene ends were 5 bases for V and 7 bases for J; bases not matched to a gene: 5. Looked up from germline, CDR1 is SGHNT and CDR2 is YENEEA. For the CDR3, the DNA is TGTGCCAGCAGCCCGACTAGCGGGAGTGTCGGGGAGCTGTTTTTT. Translating gives CASSPTSGSVGELFF.

The chain joins TRBV5-1 to TRBJ2-1; tentative D call: TRBD2 (6 bases). Germline V gives CDR1 SGHRS, CDR2 YFSETQ. This CDR3 spans 15 amino acids. Deletions cut 0 bases from V and 8 bases from J, with 15 bases between. CDR3 sequence reads: CASSLAGRPEYEQFF. For the CDR3, the DNA is TGCGCCAGCAGCTTGGCCGGGAGACCCGAGTATGAGCAGTTCTTC.

V gene TRBV20-1 combines with J gene TRBJ1-5, with a weak D call TRBD1 (5 bases). This CDR3 comprises 13 residues. Looked up from germline, CDR1 is DFQATT and CDR2 is SNEGSKA (reference sequence). Between the trimmed V and J ends, which lost 3 bases and 5 bases, there was a span of 11 bases. The CDR3 DNA reads as TGCAGTGCTAGCCCAGGGTGGTATCAGCCCCAGCATTTT. Translated, it gives CSASPGWYQPQHF.

This clonotype was seen ten or more times. This chain links TRBV5-1 with TRBJ1-2, with D perhaps matching TRBD1 (6 bases). V lost 2 bases and J 8 bases, leaving 13 bases between the germline ends. This CDR3 has 13 residues. From germline, CDR1 is SGHRS and CDR2 YFSETQ. This CDR3 is CASSFDDRSGYTF. CDR3 DNA: TGCGCCAGCAGCTTTGACGACAGGAGCGGCTACACCTTC.

The chain links TRBV12-3 or TRBV12-4 to TRBJ1-1; D might be TRBD1 (5 bases). CDR3 length: 14 amino acids. The V end was cut by 6 bases, the J end by 2 bases, with 13 bases between. The CDR3 sequence: CASRGEGPNTEAFF. The CDR3 DNA reads TGTGCCAGCAGAGGTGAGGGACCCAACACTGAAGCTTTCTTT.

This clonotype appeared a few times. J is TRBJ2-1 and V is TRBV20-1; TRBD1 is a possible D gene (6 bases). CDR1 and CDR2 from the germline V gene are DFQATT and SNEGSKA (reference sequence). The CDR3 runs 13 residues. Trimming took off 0 bases at V and 10 bases at J, with 13 bases between the two ends. The CDR3, as DNA: TGCAGTGCTAGAGATTACAGGGCGGTCGAGCAGTTCTTC. Its protein is CSARDYRAVEQFF.

This clonotype was counted at least ten times. The chain has TRBV5-1 and TRBJ2-5, with TRBD1 identical over 7 bases. The CDR3 runs 14 residues. V lost 4 bases to trimming and J lost 7 bases; unmatched junction nucleotides: 10. Looked up from germline, CDR1 is SGHRS and CDR2 is YFSETQ. The CDR3 sequence is CASSPGGQDRTQYF. The CDR3 DNA sequence: TGCGCCAGCAGCCCAGGAGGACAGGACCGGACCCAGTACTTC.

The rearrangement uses TRBV12-3 or TRBV12-4 and TRBJ2-4; 8 bases map to TRBD2. Losses at the gene ends were 6 bases for V and 9 bases for J; bases not matched to a gene: 7. The CDR3 spans 13 residues. CDR3 bases: TGTGCCAGCAGACCGGGACTAGTAAGCATTCAGTACTTC. Its protein is CASRPGLVSIQYF.

V is TRBV5-6 and J is TRBJ1-1, with 10 bases identical to TRBD1. J was trimmed by 0 bases and V by 4 bases; bases with no gene match: 9. The germline V gene encodes CDR1 SGHDT and CDR2 YYEEEE. CDR3 size: 17 residues. The CDR3 DNA reads as TGTGCCAGCAGCCCGGGACAGGGGATAATTTTGAACACTGAAGCTTTCTTT. This translates into CASSPGQGIILNTEAFF. The entire variable domain, with the rest obtained from reference TRBV5-6 and TRBJ1-1, is as follows: DAGVTQSPTHLIKTRGQQVTLRCSPKSGHDTVSWYQQALGQGPQFIFQYYEEEERQRGNFPDRFSGHQFPNYSSELNVNALLLGDSALYLCASSPGQGIILNTEAFFGQGTRLTVV.

Remarks on this clonotype: Germline is not matched at one junction end, which may reflect a read error. This chain connects TRBV5-5 to TRBJ1-6; the D gene is possibly TRBD1 (5 bases). The CDR3 totals 12 residues. Germline lookup yields CDR1 SGHKS and CDR2 YYEKEE (reference sequence). CDR3 DNA: TGTGCCAGCAGCTTGGAGGTAGGGACCCTCTACTTT. Its translation: CASSLEVGTLYF.

This clonotype has only a few counts. CDR3 protein: CASSDSPGNEQFF. The DNA of the CDR3 is TGTGCCAGCAGCGATTCTCCGGGCAATGAGCAGTTCTTC. This chain links TRBV5-6 with TRBJ2-1; D not certain. Germline assignment: CDR1 SGHDT and CDR2 YYEEEE. This CDR3 spans 13 amino acids. V was clipped by 4 bases and J by 6 bases, with 11 bases between them.

This clonotype showed up many times. The CDR3 coding sequence is TGTGCCAGCACCAGGGACAAGAACTACGAGCAGTACTTC. Translated, it gives CASTRDKNYEQYF. The chain carries TRBV7-2 and TRBJ2-7, with D maybe TRBD1 (6 bases). This CDR3 is 13 amino acids long. Germline V gene lookup returns CDR1 SGHTA and CDR2 FQGNSA. V dropped 7 bases and J dropped 3 bases, with 13 bases sitting between them.